By share of the sample, the clone carrying this T cell receptor (beta chain) is medium-sized. Germline CDR1 is SGHNT and CDR2 is YYREEE (reference sequence). The CDR3 contains 13 residues. Trimming removed 4 bases at V and 1 base at J, with 8 bases between. Described time point: pretreatment peripheral blood. It was locally advanced or metastatic urothelial carcinoma that patients had. This sample was included in a study of PD-L1 blockade in urothelial cancer. At the level of the study: Male sex and bladder-origin urothelial cancer characterized about 90% of the 29 patients. Prior regimens of chemotherapy numbered 0 to 3 per patient.

Assay: immunoSEQ multiplex PCR; the TCRdb copy retains only in-frame clones and omits some. The data show about 47,000 clones, around 86% seen once. The sequencing used PBMCs, collected around atezolizumab (anti-PD-L1) treatment. The chain has TRBV5-4 and TRBJ2-5, with D possibly TRBD2 on 6 matching bases. The receptor comes from a man between 50 and 59 years old with urothelial cancer. CDR3 sequence reads: CASSVGGQETQYF. CDR3 in DNA: TGTGCCAGCAGCGTGGGAGGCCAAGAGACCCAGTACTTC.